What follows is one T cell receptor beta chain and its context. Some clones are missing from TCRdb's copy, which holds only in-frame ones; the method was immunoSEQ multiplex PCR. This sample yields 95,000 or so clones, of which more than 85% are seen a single time; under 2% belongs to the top ten. CDR3 length equals 14 residues. V was clipped by 0 bases and J by 7 bases, with 11 bases between them. Per the germline V gene, CDR1 is SGHDT and CDR2 is YYEEEE. Recipients received nonmyeloablative bone marrow transplants from related graft donors, with transient mixed chimerism. This specimen belongs to a study of Tregs in tolerant kidney transplant recipients.

The TCR comes from a human patient who received a combined kidney and bone marrow transplant. Some of the T cells may derive from the graft donor. The input for sequencing was CD4+ T cells from blood (PBMCs), taken 12 months after the transplant. The rearrangement uses TRBV5-6 and TRBJ2-1; TRBD1 might be the D (6 bases). In DNA form, the CDR3 reads TGTGCCAGCAGCTTGGCCTCAGGGGCGAATGAGCAGTTCTTC. It specifies CASSLASGANEQFF.